The 30 T cell receptor beta chains presented below share a single source sample, sequenced in a study of cytotoxic CD8 clonotypes in ibrutinib-treated CLL. The method was immunoSEQ multiplex PCR; TCRdb's version includes in-frame clones alone and lacks a portion of them. In the table there are about 25,000 clones, nearly 70% of which are singletons. The starting material was PBMCs, obtained at disease progression, from a patient treated with ibrutinib. The source is a human donor with chronic lymphocytic leukemia.

This chain links TRBV5-1 with TRBJ1-5, with no clear D. The germline gives CDR1 SGHRS, CDR2 YFSETQ. The CDR3 has 13 amino acids. V was shortened by 1 base and J by 1 base, with 3 bases between the two germline ends. CDR3 protein: CASSLSSNQPQHF. The CDR3 coding sequence is TGCGCCAGCAGCTTGTCCAGCAATCAGCCCCAGCATTTT.

This clone was picked up a small number of times. The chain is built from TRBV18 and TRBJ2-2; D not resolved. Per the germline V gene, CDR1 is KGHSH and CDR2 is LQKENI. Trimming shortened V by 3 bases and J by 2 bases, and 1 base separated the two germline ends. The CDR3 totals 12 residues. In nucleotides, the CDR3 is TGTGCCAGCTCACCTAACACCGGGGAGCTGTTTTTT. It specifies CASSPNTGELFF. Supplemented by reference TRBV18 and TRBJ2-2, the full variable domain reads NAGVMQNPRHLVRRRGQEARLRCSPMKGHSHVYWYRQLPEEGLKFMVYLQKENIIDESGMPKERFSAEFPKEGPSILRIQQVVRGDSAAYFCASSPNTGELFFGEGSRLTVL.

This clone came up a few times. The V gene is TRBV6-5, the J gene TRBJ1-1; TRBD1 is a possible D gene (5 bases). The V gene's germline CDR1 is MNHEY and CDR2 SVGAGI. The CDR3 sequence is 15 residues long. Trimming took off 0 bases at V and 3 bases at J, with 11 bases between the two ends. The CDR3 bases are TGTGCCAGCAGTTACTCGAACAGGTTGGACACTGAAGCTTTCTTT. Amino acid sequence: CASSYSNRLDTEAFF.

J is TRBJ1-2 and V is TRBV6-6, with a tentative D call TRBD1 (6 bases). The CDR3 consists of 14 residues. Germline loops: CDR1 MNHNY, CDR2 SVGAGI (reference sequence). V lost 3 bases, J lost 5 bases, and 13 bases lay in between. This chain's CDR3 is CASSYRGGQYGYTF. The DNA of the CDR3 is TGTGCCAGCAGTTATCGGGGGGGCCAGTATGGCTACACCTTC.

This clone has just one count. The CDR3 DNA reads TGTGCCAGCAGCTCCGGACAGGCATACTATGGCTACACCTTC. Translating it yields CASSSGQAYYGYTF. The chain recombines TRBV7-9 with TRBJ1-2; 7 nucleotides match TRBD1. V lost 4 bases to trimming and J lost 3 bases; unmatched junction nucleotides: 5. Looked up from germline, CDR1 is SEHNR and CDR2 is FQNEAQ (reference sequence). The CDR3 has 14 residues. Based on the CDR3 plus reference TRBV7-9 and TRBJ1-2, the full variable domain is DTGVSQNPRHKITKRGQNVTFRCDPISEHNRLYWYRQTLGQGPEFLTYFQNEAQLEKSRLLSDRFSAERPKGSFSTLEIQRTEQGDSAMYLCASSSGQAYYGYTFGSGTRLTVV.

The chain carries TRBV7-8 and TRBJ2-1; 8 nucleotides match TRBD2. There are 14 residues in the CDR3. The trim removed 3 bases at V and 5 bases at J, leaving 3 bases unmatched. Germline CDR1 and CDR2: SGHVS and FQNEAQ. The CDR3, as DNA: TGTGCCAGCAGCTTGGCACTAGCGGACAATGAGCAGTTCTTC. This translates into CASSLALADNEQFF.

The gene calls are TRBV30 and TRBJ2-7; the match to TRBD1 covers 9 bases. This CDR3 region has 15 residues. The V gene end was trimmed by 0 bases and the J gene end by 7 bases; junction bases not matched to a gene: 10. The V gene's germline CDR1 is GTSNPN and CDR2 SVGIG (reference sequence). This chain's CDR3 is CAWSVWGTGWLEQYF. The CDR3 DNA follows: TGTGCCTGGAGTGTATGGGGGACAGGGTGGCTTGAGCAGTACTTC.

The J gene is TRBJ1-2, the V gene TRBV7-9; D not certain. V was pared by 4 bases and J by 7 bases, with 19 bases between. The CDR3 has 15 residues. Germline CDR1 SEHNR, CDR2 FQNEAQ (reference sequence). As DNA, the CDR3 is TGTGCCAGCAGCTCCAACTTTCTGGATTGGGCTGGCTACACCTTC. Translation: CASSSNFLDWAGYTF.

The rearrangement links TRBV15 to TRBJ1-2; no reliable D call. This CDR3 has 15 amino acids. CDR1 and CDR2 from the germline V gene are LNHNV and YYDKDF (reference sequence). V was cut by 2 bases and J by 2 bases, with 12 bases left in between. This chain's CDR3 is CATSRMSSLNYGYTF. The CDR3 bases are TGTGCCACCAGCAGAATGTCGAGCCTCAACTATGGCTACACCTTC.

The CDR3 DNA reads as TGTGCCAGCAGCCAAGCTTGGACAGGGGTCCAGACCCAGTACTTC. The encoded protein is CASSQAWTGVQTQYF. The genes are TRBV4-2 and TRBJ2-5; 9 bases are a match to TRBD1. This CDR3 comprises 15 residues. Trimming took 1 base from V and 6 from J; bases not matched to a gene: 6. In germline, CDR1 is LGHNA, CDR2 YNFKEQ.

This clone has more than one count but fewer than ten. The chain couples TRBV11-2 to TRBJ1-2; possible D gene TRBD1, 5 bases. The CDR3 length is 13 residues. V lost 1 base and J 5 bases, leaving 8 bases between the germline ends. Germline lookup yields CDR1 SGHAT and CDR2 FQNNGV. DNA of the CDR3: TGTGCCAGCAGCTTAGTAGAGGGGTATGGCTACACCTTC. As protein: CASSLVEGYGYTF.

This clone was detected once. The chain is built from TRBV6-6 and TRBJ2-3, with TRBD2 as a possible D gene (6 bases). Trimming removed 5 bases from V and 2 bases from J, with 17 bases in between. The germline CDR1 and CDR2 sequences are MNHNY and SVGAGI (reference sequence). CDR3 length: 16 amino acids. CDR3 protein: CASSQFQGLSTDTQYF. CDR3 nucleotides: TGTGCCAGCAGTCAATTTCAGGGACTTTCCACAGATACGCAGTATTTT.

This chain joins TRBV5-4 and TRBJ2-1; D is possibly TRBD2 (5 bases). V gave up 4 bases and J gave up 7 bases, with 9 bases separating them. CDR1 and CDR2 from the germline V gene are SGHNT and YYREEE (reference sequence). CDR3 length equals 12 residues. The DNA for the CDR3 is TGTGCCAGCAGCCAGGTAGCGAATGAGCAGTTCTTC. Translating it yields CASSQVANEQFF.

The genes are TRBV5-1 and TRBJ1-4; a weak D match, TRBD1 (5 bases). V dropped 3 bases and J dropped 0 bases, with 12 bases sitting between them. Germline CDR1 reads SGHRS; CDR2 reads YFSETQ. The CDR3 runs 16 residues. This chain's CDR3 is CASSSTGATTNEKLFF. CDR3 DNA sequence: TGCGCCAGCAGCTCGACCGGGGCCACAACTAATGAAAAACTGTTTTTT.

This chain links TRBV12-5 with TRBJ2-7, with D perhaps being TRBD1 or TRBD2 (5 bases each). This CDR3 contains 17 residues. The ends were cut back, 0 bases at V and 0 bases at J, with 15 bases in the middle. Germline V gene data show CDR1 as LGHNT and CDR2 as FRNRAP. DNA for the CDR3: TGTGCTAGTGGTTTGGTACGGGGCGGATACCCCTCCTACGAGCAGTACTTC. It yields the protein CASGLVRGGYPSYEQYF.

This clone was recorded at least ten times. The rearrangement uses TRBV6-1 and TRBJ2-2; 9 bases fit TRBD1. The CDR3 has 15 residues. The germline gives CDR1 MNHNS, CDR2 SASEGT. The J segment lost 4 bases and the V segment lost 0 bases, leaving 0 bases of the junction unmatched. CDR3 DNA: TGTGCCAGCAGTGAAGCGACAGGGGGCACCGGGGAGCTGTTTTTT. It is translated as CASSEATGGTGELFF.

Concerning this clone itself: At the DNA level, this CDR3 is encoded by other sequences in the same sample as well. This chain links TRBV6-5 with TRBJ1-1; no firm D call. Germline lookup yields CDR1 MNHEY and CDR2 SVGAGI. The CDR3 totals 12 residues. Trimming took off 4 bases at V and 1 base at J, with 4 bases between the two ends. The CDR3 region is CASSSGNTEAFF. CDR3 bases: TGTGCCAGCAGTTCGGGGAACACTGAAGCTTTCTTT.

The J gene is TRBJ2-7, the V gene TRBV4-2, with 9 bases that match TRBD1. The CDR3 covers 16 residues. The V gene end was trimmed by 1 base and the J gene end by 3 bases; junction bases not matched to a gene: 7. CDR1 and CDR2 (germline): LGHNA, YNFKEQ. The CDR3 coding sequence is TGTGCCAGCAGCCAAGGGGGACAGGGAGGTAACTACGAGCAGTACTTC. Its translation: CASSQGGQGGNYEQYF.

This chain uses TRBV9 with TRBJ2-7, with TRBD2 matching over 7 bases. V lost 0 bases to trimming and J lost 3 bases; unmatched junction nucleotides: 6. Germline CDR1 is SGDLS and CDR2 is YYNGEE. The CDR3 consists of 15 residues. CDR3 sequence (DNA): TGTGCCAGCAGCGTAGCGTTCGGGGGGAGCTACGAGCAGTACTTC. This codes for CASSVAFGGSYEQYF.

This clone occurred once. V is TRBV12-2 and J is TRBJ2-3; TRBD2, the table's D call, was not compared with the DNA. TRBV12-2 is labeled a pseudogene. The CDR3 sequence is 14 residues long. CDR3 residues: CASRSGKRAGTQYF. The CDR3 DNA sequence: TGTGCAAGTCGCTCTGGAAAGAGGGCTGGTACGCAGTATTTT.

By frequency in the sample, this clone is large. This rearrangement joins TRBV5-8 to TRBJ2-2; D is tentatively TRBD1 or TRBD2 (6 bases each). V lost 0 bases and J 4 bases, leaving 13 bases between the germline ends. Germline CDR1 and CDR2: SGHTS and YDEGEE. The CDR3 spans 16 residues. The CDR3 nucleotides read TGTGCCAGCAGCTTGGGACGGGGGCTTGGCACCGGGGAGCTGTTTTTT. Its protein product is CASSLGRGLGTGELFF. The entire variable domain, with the rest obtained from reference TRBV5-8 and TRBJ2-2, is as follows: EAGVTQSPTHLIKTRGQQATLRCSPISGHTSVYWYQQALGLGLQFLLWYDEGEERNRGNFPPRFSGRQFPNYSSELNVNALELEDSALYLCASSLGRGLGTGELFFGEGSRLTVL.

The rearrangement links TRBV7-2 to TRBJ2-7; TRBD1 is a possible D gene (5 bases). This CDR3 comprises 15 residues. V was cut by 2 bases and J by 3 bases, with 14 bases left in between. CDR1 is SGHTA, CDR2 FQGNSA, per germline. Written as DNA, the CDR3 is TGTGCCAGCAGCTTATTTAGGCAGGGTATCTACGAGCAGTACTTC. It codes for CASSLFRQGIYEQYF. Using reference TRBV7-2 and TRBJ2-7 for the parts outside the CDR3, the full variable domain is GAGVSQSPSNKVTEKGKDVELRCDPISGHTALYWYRQSLGQGLEFLIYFQGNSAPDKSGLPSDRFSAERTGGSVSTLTIQRTQQEDSAVYLCASSLFRQGIYEQYFGPGTRLTVT.

The J gene is TRBJ2-7, the V gene TRBV19, with TRBD1 identical over 9 bases. Germline CDR1 is LNHDA and CDR2 is SQIVND (reference sequence). This CDR3 has 16 amino acids. V trimming: 3 bases; J trimming: 2 bases; junction bases outside the gene matches: 8. This chain's CDR3 is CASSIPPGQGPYEQYF. The CDR3 DNA is TGTGCCAGTAGTATTCCGCCGGGACAGGGTCCCTACGAGCAGTACTTC.

The chain couples TRBV7-9 to TRBJ2-7, with 11 positions matching TRBD1. Germline V gene data show CDR1 as SEHNR and CDR2 as FQNEAQ (reference sequence). Trimming at V came to 5 bases and at J to 1 base, leaving 7 bases not matched to a gene. This CDR3 comprises 16 residues. The CDR3 DNA reads as TGTGCCAGCAGCGCCGGACAGGGGGCATCGTCCTACGAGCAGTACTTC. This sequence encodes CASSAGQGASSYEQYF.

The genes are TRBV9 and TRBJ2-2, with D maybe TRBD2 (6 bases). Trimming removed 3 bases from V and 7 bases from J, with 19 bases in between. Germline-derived CDR1 and CDR2 are SGDLS and YYNGEE. This CDR3 has 16 amino acids. CDR3 nucleotide sequence: TGTGCCAGCAGCGCAAGGGGACTGAGCGGCGGCGGGGAGCTGTTTTTT. Amino acid sequence: CASSARGLSGGGELFF.

This clone was detected only once. This chain uses TRBV27 with TRBJ2-3; 7 bases agree with TRBD1. Trimming cost V 4 bases and J 2 bases; bases outside gene matches: 12. CDR1 is MNHEY, CDR2 SMNVEV, per germline (reference sequence). This CDR3 region has 17 residues. CDR3 residues: CASSSFTGADYTDTQYF. CDR3 nucleotide sequence: TGTGCCAGCAGTTCGTTTACAGGGGCGGATTACACAGATACGCAGTATTTT.

The table lists this clone with many counts. The V call is TRBV27, the J call TRBJ2-2, with D possibly TRBD2 on 5 matching bases. The germline V gene has CDR1 MNHEY and CDR2 SMNVEV (reference sequence). V shed 6 bases and J shed 7 bases, with 12 bases lying between them. The CDR3 totals 13 residues. The CDR3 loop is CASSWASGGELFF. For the CDR3, the DNA is TGTGCCAGCAGCTGGGCCAGCGGCGGGGAGCTGTTTTTT.

This chain uses TRBV5-1 with TRBJ1-3; D is ambiguous. Trimming stripped 0 bases from V and 0 bases from J, with 10 bases between. This CDR3 contains 16 residues. Germline loops: CDR1 SGHRS, CDR2 YFSETQ. The CDR3 region is CASSLGITSSGNTIYF. In DNA, the CDR3 is TGCGCCAGCAGCTTGGGAATAACGTCCTCTGGAAACACCATATATTTT.

In its sample, this clone was seen a few times. The chain has TRBV19 and TRBJ2-6; D may be TRBD1 (5 bases). The CDR3 spans 14 residues. Germline CDR1 and CDR2: LNHDA and SQIVND (reference sequence). With 5 bases removed from V and 2 bases from J, the gap between germline ends came to 7 bases. This chain's CDR3 is CASSQGPGANVLTF. CDR3 coding DNA: TGTGCCAGTAGTCAGGGCCCTGGGGCCAACGTCCTGACTTTC. Complete variable domain (other parts from reference TRBV19 and TRBJ2-6): DGGITQSPKYLFRKEGQNVTLSCEQNLNHDAMYWYRQDPGQGLRLIYYSQIVNDFQKGDIAEGYSVSREKKESFPLTVTSAQKNPTAFYLCASSQGPGANVLTFGAGSRLTVL.

V gene TRBV27 combines with J gene TRBJ1-5; D unclear. Germline loops: CDR1 MNHEY, CDR2 SMNVEV (reference sequence). CDR3 size: 12 residues. V gave up 5 bases and J gave up 4 bases, with 6 bases separating them. CDR3 sequence reads: CASSEGNQPQHF. The CDR3 coding sequence is TGTGCCAGCAGTGAAGGGAATCAGCCCCAGCATTTT.